Sequencing of this TCR beta chain was carried out in a study of blood T cell dynamics during melanoma immunotherapy. The CDR3 contains 15 residues. V lost 7 bases and J lost 2, with 15 bases in between. Germline-derived CDR1 and CDR2 are LNHDA and SQIVND (reference sequence). The time point denotes: week 3, after first cycle of checkpoint inhibitor. Libraries were prepared by immunoSEQ multiplex PCR; TCRdb keeps only in-frame clonotypes and omits some of them. The data show 15,000 to 20,000 clones, with less than 95% seen just once and 0.21% held by the top ten. Specimen: effector memory CD8+ T cells from blood, collected from a patient treated with checkpoint blockade. The chain combines TRBV19 with TRBJ2-1; a possible D gene is TRBD2 (6 bases). The sequence came from a human donor with melanoma. CDR3 in amino acids: CASTSTRNTYNEQFF. The CDR3 DNA is TGTGCCAGTACCTCGACTAGGAATACCTACAATGAGCAGTTCTTC.